This TCR beta chain comes out of a study of shared clonotypes between healthy human individuals. Study-level findings and limits: Sharing across four donors was highest in naive CD4 (roughly 5%) and lowest in memory CD8 (roughly 0.4%).

Across several immunoSEQ plates, the genomic DNA of each subset was split evenly. Libraries were prepared by immunoSEQ multiplex PCR; TCRdb keeps only in-frame clonotypes and omits some of them. Here the sample spans 2 million to 2.5 million clones, 93% being singletons. Concerning this clone itself: Its antigen is currently unknown.

Germline V gene sequence: CDR1 SGHRS, CDR2 YFSETQ. The CDR3 covers 14 residues. V lost 3 bases and J 0 bases, leaving 9 bases between the germline ends. The genes are TRBV5-1 and TRBJ1-1; D possibly corresponds to TRBD1 (5 bases). Sequencing used naive CD4+ T cells from PBMCs. Subset of the sample: CD45RA+ positively selected. This clonotype was sampled from a man in his late teens or twenties in good health. Some clones in this sample may be carry-over from other donors' samples. CDR3 sequence: CASSWGPVNTEAFF. The CDR3 DNA reads as TGCGCCAGCAGCTGGGGACCGGTGAACACTGAAGCTTTCTTT.